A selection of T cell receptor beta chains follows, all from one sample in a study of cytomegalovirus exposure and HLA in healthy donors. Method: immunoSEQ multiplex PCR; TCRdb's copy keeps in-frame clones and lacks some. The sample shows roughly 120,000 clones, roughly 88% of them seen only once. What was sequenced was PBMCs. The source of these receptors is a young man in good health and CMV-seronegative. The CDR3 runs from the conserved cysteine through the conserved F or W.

CASSPNPGGGRGFDEQFF | TRBJ2-1 | TRBV5-1 | 18
CASSSGHRGGTEAFF | TRBJ1-1 | TRBV19 | 15
CASSSDRGAFF | TRBJ1-1 | TRBV18 | 11
CASSLNQGTALHF | TRBJ1-6 | TRBV5-8 | 13
CASRNPDRGNTEAFF | TRBJ1-1 | TRBV6-5 | 15
CASSGAATGVSQFDEQYF | TRBJ2-7 | TRBV5-6 | 18
CASSPAHRQNTEAFF | TRBJ1-1 | TRBV4-2 | 15
CASSPLQGIMYF | TRBJ2-7 | TRBV27 | 12
CSVAGAGGTNEQFF | TRBJ2-1 | TRBV29-1 | 14
CAWSVGLPYEQYF | TRBJ2-7 | TRBV30 | 13
CASSQDRNYLNEQFF | TRBJ2-1 | TRBV4-2 | 15
CASSPPTLTGTGDGYTF | TRBJ1-2 | TRBV18 | 17
CASKGLAGETQYF | TRBJ2-5 | TRBV25-1 | 13
CSVARLAGSTDTQYF | TRBJ2-3 | TRBV29-1 | 15
CASSLTGGRTDTQYF | TRBJ2-3 | TRBV5-1 | 15
CASTFAPLAGDEQYF | TRBJ2-7 | TRBV6-6 | 15
CASRKPGLVTNEQFF | TRBJ2-1 | TRBV6-5 | 15
CAWRTVVPEAFF | TRBJ1-1 | TRBV30 | 12
CASSLIQNTEAFF | TRBJ1-1 | TRBV5-8 | 13
CASTPKRQPNTQYF | TRBJ2-3 | TRBV19 | 14
CASSSYLAATQYF | TRBJ2-3 | TRBV7-2 | 13
CASSIALDASGSYEQYF | TRBJ2-7 | TRBV19 | 17
CASSEDRGSNSPLHF | TRBJ1-6 | TRBV6-1 | 15
CASSSLRAGGQETQYF | TRBJ2-5 | TRBV27 | 16
CASGGELVYGYTF | TRBJ1-2 | TRBV19 | 13
CSVEDRGNHGYTF | TRBJ1-2 | TRBV29-1 | 13
CASRVLAGVTGELFF | TRBJ2-2 | TRBV27 | 15
CASSSSSGNTIYF | TRBJ1-3 | TRBV18 | 13
CASSYYRDSSYNEQFF | TRBJ2-1 | TRBV19 | 16
CASSPSFEQFF | TRBJ2-1 | TRBV11-2 | 11
CASSLGGTGSYEQYF | TRBJ2-7 | TRBV11-3 | 15
CASSLGQGPYEQYF | TRBJ2-7 | TRBV6-1 | 14
CASSGLRGGSGELFF | TRBJ2-2 | TRBV6-1 | 15
CASSLGTGTGIYGYTF | TRBJ1-2 | TRBV7-2 | 16
CASSLRASPLHF | TRBJ1-6 | TRBV5-8 | 12
CASSQDLLTEAFF | TRBJ1-1 | TRBV4-2 | 13
CASSPSTGVIEKLFF | TRBJ1-4 | TRBV6-5 | 15
CAWSIFGGSGNTIYF | TRBJ1-3 | TRBV30 | 15
CASSQNRDSRYGYTF | TRBJ1-2 | TRBV4-1 | 15
CASSLVRGTEAFF | TRBJ1-1 | TRBV7-8 | 13
CASSPRATVLGPYEQYF | TRBJ2-7 | TRBV7-8 | 17
CASSLSGTGRGPTDTQYF | TRBJ2-3 | TRBV11-1 | 18
CASTPGQGADGYTF | TRBJ1-2 | TRBV7-9 | 14
CASSESRGNQPQHF | TRBJ1-5 | TRBV25-1 | 14
CASSRDKYEQYF | TRBJ2-7 | TRBV18 | 12